Listed below are T cell receptor beta chains from one sample, sequenced in a study of post-analysis software for immune sequencing data. TCRdb reprocessed the PCR reads with MiXCR, giving one entry per CDR3 protein. The sample lists hundreds of thousands of distinct CDR3 sequences, 30% seen once, with under 0.7% in the top ten. Input material: blood. The receptor set was obtained from a girl aged 10-17 years with multiple sclerosis. The CDR3 runs from the conserved cysteine through the conserved F or W. The D gene is left open where the match is weak. Expanded clones are given a class, and other clones once, few, many or no size at all.

V	J	size	D	length	CDR3	DNA
TRBV15	TRBJ2-6	NA	TRBD1	17	CATRTGTGGVGANVLTF	TGTGCCACCCGAACCGGGACAGGGGGCGTTGGGGCCAACGTCCTGACTTTC
TRBV7-9	TRBJ2-3	NA	NA	13	CASSLDGADTQYF	TGTGCCAGCAGCTTAGATGGAGCAGATACGCAGTATTTT
TRBV24-1	TRBJ2-1	few	NA	14	CATSDLDRSDEQFF	TGTGCCACCAGTGATTTGGACCGAAGCGATGAGCAGTTCTTC
TRBV11-3	TRBJ2-1	NA	NA	14	CASSSAVRGNEQFF	TGTGCCAGCAGCTCGGCGGTTAGGGGAAATGAGCAGTTCTTC
TRBV4-3	TRBJ1-2	few	NA	15	CASSQTWDTSRGYTF	TGCGCCAGCAGCCAAACCTGGGACACATCCCGTGGCTACACCTTC
TRBV7-6	TRBJ2-2	few	NA	17	CASSLVIARLNTGELFF	TGTGCCAGCAGCTTAGTCATTGCCCGCTTAAACACCGGGGAGCTGTTTTTT
TRBV5-6	TRBJ2-7	few	NA	16	CASSLARTLGTYEQYF	TGTGCCAGCAGCTTGGCCAGGACCCTGGGGACTTACGAGCAGTACTTC
TRBV28	TRBJ1-1	few	NA	13	CASSLLMNTEAFF	TGTGCCAGCAGCCTACTGATGAACACTGAAGCTTTCTTT
TRBV20-1	TRBJ2-7	few	NA	13	CSEASGSSYEQYF	TGCAGTGAGGCCAGCGGAAGCTCCTACGAGCAGTACTTC
TRBV2	TRBJ1-1	few	TRBD1	14	CASSVGQGDTEAFF	TGTGCCAGCAGTGTCGGACAGGGGGACACTGAAGCTTTCTTT
TRBV10-3	TRBJ2-6	few	NA	18	CAISESQGRSSGANVLTF	TGTGCCATCAGTGAGTCTCAGGGGAGGAGCTCTGGGGCCAACGTCCTGACTTTC
TRBV6-2/TRBV6-3	TRBJ2-7	NA	NA	13	CASSSGRPYEQYF	TGTGCCAGCAGTTCGGGTCGCCCCTACGAGCAGTACTTC
TRBV6-5	TRBJ2-7	few	NA	14	CASSYPRTENEQYF	TGTGCCAGCAGTTACCCAAGGACAGAAAACGAGCAGTACTTC
TRBV12-3/TRBV12-4	TRBJ1-6	NA	NA	16	CASSFGSTSYNSPLHF	TGTGCCAGCAGTTTCGGATCAACCTCCTATAATTCACCCCTCCACTTT
TRBV24-1	TRBJ2-6	NA	NA	17	CATSDSRTLSGANVLTF	TGTGCCACCAGTGATAGCCGGACGCTCTCTGGGGCCAACGTCCTGACTTTC
TRBV20-1	TRBJ2-7	few	NA	14	CSARDSGPNVEQYF	TGCAGTGCTAGAGATTCAGGACCGAACGTGGAGCAGTACTTC
TRBV5-6	TRBJ2-4	NA	NA	16	CASSLATLSGKNIQYF	TGTGCCAGCAGCTTGGCCACGCTGTCGGGGAAAAACATTCAGTACTTC
TRBV7-9	TRBJ1-2	few	TRBD1	14	CASSSPGQSYGYTF	TGTGCCAGCAGCTCCCCGGGACAGAGTTATGGCTACACCTTC
TRBV14	TRBJ2-3	NA	TRBD2	17	CASSQDLGGRVTDTQYF	TGTGCCAGCAGCCAAGATCTCGGCGGGAGGGTCACAGATACGCAGTATTTT
TRBV6-6	TRBJ1-2	few	NA	14	CASSPKDGVYGYTF	TGTGCCAGCAGTCCCAAGGACGGTGTCTATGGCTACACCTTC
TRBV12-3/TRBV12-4	TRBJ2-7	few	NA	14	CASSQQGGLHEQYF	TGTGCCAGCAGTCAACAGGGCGGCCTACACGAGCAGTACTTC
TRBV7-2	TRBJ2-4	few	NA	13	CASSLETVNIQYF	TGTGCCAGCAGCTTAGAGACAGTAAACATTCAGTACTTC
TRBV7-9	TRBJ1-2	NA	NA	17	CASSPRIGQLANYGYTF	TGTGCCAGCAGCCCGAGGATAGGTCAGTTAGCTAACTATGGCTACACCTTC
TRBV10-3	TRBJ1-2	NA	TRBD1	14	CAISDPGQGYGYTF	TGTGCCATCAGTGACCCGGGACAGGGCTATGGCTACACCTTC
TRBV5-5	TRBJ2-1	NA	NA	15	CASSLEPSSYNEQFF	TGTGCCAGCAGCTTGGAACCTTCGTCCTACAATGAGCAGTTCTTC
TRBV12-3/TRBV12-4	TRBJ2-3	once	NA	14	CASSLRETTDAQYF	TGTGCCAGCAGTTTGCGAGAAACCACAGATGCGCAGTATTTT
TRBV7-2	TRBJ2-1	once	NA	15	CSSSRSSFGLNEQFF	TGTTCCAGCAGCCGGTCCTCCTTTGGTCTCAATGAGCAGTTCTTC
TRBV7-3	TRBJ1-6	few	TRBD1	14	CASSRGAGGSPPHF	TGTGCCAGCAGCCGCGGTGCAGGGGGCTCACCCCCCCACTTT
TRBV29-1	TRBJ1-5	few	NA	13	CSVELYSNQPQHF	TGCAGCGTGGAGTTGTATAGCAATCAGCCCCAGCATTTT
TRBV27	TRBJ2-1	once	TRBD2	18	CASSISLAGGTTHNEQFF	TGTGCCAGCAGCATATCACTAGCGGGGGGTACAACCCACAATGAGCAGTTCTTC
TRBV29-1	TRBJ2-1	few	NA	10	CSVGQREQFF	TGCAGCGTCGGACAGAGGGAGCAGTTCTTC
TRBV24-1	TRBJ2-1	few	TRBD1	16	CATSDYPGQGHNEQFF	TGTGCCACCAGTGATTACCCTGGACAGGGCCACAATGAGCAGTTCTTC
TRBV20-1	TRBJ2-7	NA	NA	13	CSAQTGKSYEQYF	TGCAGTGCTCAGACAGGAAAATCCTACGAGCAGTACTTC
TRBV28	TRBJ2-7	once	NA	14	CASSFPTTRNEQYF	TGTGCCAGCAGTTTCCCCACCACTAGAAACGAGCAGTACTTC
TRBV9	TRBJ1-1	NA	NA	11	CASSAGERAFF	TGTGCCAGCAGCGCAGGGGAGAGAGCTTTCTTT
TRBV2	TRBJ2-5	NA	NA	15	CASSGNLRDRETQYF	TGTGCCAGCAGCGGTAACCTACGGGATAGGGAGACCCAGTACTTC
TRBV4-3	TRBJ2-1	NA	NA	16	CASSQELGNSYNEQFF	TGCGCCAGCAGCCAAGAGCTAGGGAACTCCTACAATGAGCAGTTCTTC
TRBV11-2	TRBJ2-5	NA	TRBD2	17	CASSLDGAGGAGETQYF	TGTGCCAGCAGCTTAGATGGGGCGGGAGGAGCGGGGGAGACCCAGTACTTC
TRBV6-2/TRBV6-3	TRBJ2-1	once	TRBD1	15	CASRTGTGVYNERFF	TGTGCCAGCAGAACCGGGACAGGGGTATACAATGAGCGGTTCTTC
TRBV19	TRBJ2-1	NA	NA	11	CASSLGRIKFF	TGTGCCAGTAGTCTTGGCCGGATTAAGTTCTTC
TRBV3-1	TRBJ1-2	NA	NA	13	CASSGRANYGYTF	TGTGCCAGCTCGGGCAGGGCTAACTATGGCTACACCTTC
TRBV7-2	TRBJ2-3	NA	NA	12	CASSLAGDKAYF	TGTGCCAGCAGCTTAGCGGGGGACAAGGCGTATTTT
TRBV20-1	TRBJ1-6	NA	TRBD1	14	CSAGDRGQVSPLHF	TGCAGTGCAGGGGACAGGGGGCAGGTCTCACCCCTCCACTTT